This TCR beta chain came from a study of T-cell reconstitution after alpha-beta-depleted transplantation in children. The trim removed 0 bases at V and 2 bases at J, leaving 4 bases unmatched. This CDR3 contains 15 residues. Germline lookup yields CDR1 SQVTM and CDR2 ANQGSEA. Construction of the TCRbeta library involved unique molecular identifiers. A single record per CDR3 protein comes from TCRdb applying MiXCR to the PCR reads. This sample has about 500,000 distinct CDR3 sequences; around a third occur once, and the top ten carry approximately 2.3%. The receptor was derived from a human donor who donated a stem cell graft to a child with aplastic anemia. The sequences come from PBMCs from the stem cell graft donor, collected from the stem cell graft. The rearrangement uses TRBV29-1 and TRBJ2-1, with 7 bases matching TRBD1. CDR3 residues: CSVEETGLPYNEQFF. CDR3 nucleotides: TGCAGCGTTGAAGAGACAGGGCTCCCCTACAATGAGCAGTTCTTC.